This T cell receptor (beta chain) comes out of a study of T cells in localized non-small cell lung cancer. The table came from immunoSEQ multiplex PCR; TCRdb's copy has only in-frame clones and leaves some out. The sample includes some 85,000 clones, roughly 80% of them seen just once. This CDR3 is 14 amino acids long. V dropped 2 bases and J dropped 4 bases, with 10 bases sitting between them. In germline, CDR1 is SGHDT, CDR2 YYEEEE. Broader study findings: Researchers found a median approximately 57 of the top 100 tumor clones in adjacent lung. Longer overall survival was associated with a higher density of T cells in the blood. Uninvolved neighboring lung showed the greatest T cell clonality, exceeding tumor.

With respect to this clone: Its antigen is unidentified.

This sequence was found in a man aged 35 to 70 with stage II squamous cell lung carcinoma. The V call is TRBV5-6, the J call TRBJ1-3; perhaps TRBD1 as D (5 bases). The specimen was PBMCs, collected before any cancer treatment. The CDR3, as DNA: TGTGCCAGCAGCTTAGGGGACCCGGGAAACACCATATATTTT. Amino acid sequence: CASSLGDPGNTIYF.